Here is one T cell receptor beta chain with its context. Its binding antigen is unknown. No clone much larger than this one lies a single base away; base qualities are absent. The CDR3, cysteine through phenylalanine, is 14 amino acids long. The kept DNA is CDR3 alone, 42 bases in frame from the first base. From V the trimming removes 1 base and from J it removes 7 bases, while the gene matches leave 6 bases of the junction unaccounted for. CDR1 SGHKS and CDR2 YYEKEE were looked up in the germline V gene (reference sequence). These data originate in a study of blood T cell repertoires in COVID-19 (TCRdb year 2020). In terms of the full investigation: The collaborator samples originated in the United States, Italy and Spain and spanned the acute and convalescent phases of COVID-19. Subjects who had been exposed to COVID-19, were actively infected with it, or had recovered from it provided the deeply sampled blood TCRbeta repertoires that made up the dataset. Nearly every sample came with metadata listing a de-identified subject ID, COVID-19 status, age in years and sex. The samples were drawn from two sources: the first 160 participants of the ongoing ImmuneRACE study, and 1,254 subjects contributed by 6 global collaborators. The repertoires were released in a freely available public database intended as a resource for research on the immune response to SARS-CoV-2. Where HLA class I and class II types were available, the types were taken from metadata supplied by the sample provider, not from assay-based typing. The prospective study material was composed of cDNA or gDNA derived from T cells, B-cell-depleted T cells, or PBMCs. Overall results and qualifications from the work: Clinical and demographic metadata were provided uncurated, with the amount varying by source and participant.

In Seattle, one collaborating source enrolled patients while the infection was active and tracked those patients longitudinally over the course of disease. Each collaborating institution followed its own protocols to collect whole blood in K2EDTA tubes. For TCRbeta analysis, collaborators shipped samples as frozen whole blood, isolated PBMCs, or DNA extracted from either of those sample types. The immunoSEQ Assay, a bias-controlled multiplex PCR, was used to amplify TCRbeta CDR3 regions from genomic DNA. Concerning the study's data processing: The number of nucleated cells in each sample was estimated from the amplification of reference gene primers within the assay. Sequence reads were collapsed and filtered to measure the absolute abundance of every unique TCRbeta CDR3 rearrangement. Productive Simpson clonality was computed per sample as the square root of Simpson's diversity index over productive rearrangements. TCRdb took over this immuneACCESS table, retaining in-frame rearrangements with V and J assigned. Such tables are incomplete; in checked studies, under half of the missing clones stem from an unresolved V gene, and the remainder is unexplained. The V and J calls and clone size are taken from that table; D and trimming were inferred from the DNA. For this sample the table gives about 68,000 clones, of which 90% to 95% were detected only once. Approximately 7% of the sample is held by the ten biggest clonotypes.

Sequencing was done on a sample of peripheral blood. The receptor was isolated from a man aged 40-49 years with COVID-19, enrolled during active disease. The sequence links TRBV5-5 to TRBJ1-2; 8 bases in between match TRBD1. The CDR3 region: CASSLSDREGGYTF. The nucleotide sequence is given as TGTGCCAGCAGCTTGTCGGACAGGGAGGGTGGCTACACCTTC.